These 20 T cell receptor beta chains originate from one sample sequenced in a study of blood T cells in healthy people across ages. A second PCR of about 6 to 12 cycles used a sample-barcoded 5' primer and a J-beta primer mix. TCRdb redid the calling of the 5' RACE reads with MiXCR, one entry per CDR3 protein. The table lists 1.5 million to 2 million distinct CDR3 sequences, about 39% of them singletons, with approximately 22% in the top ten. Sequenced input: blood. The receptor set was obtained from a human donor in good health.

There are a few counts of this clonotype. This chain joins TRBV4-1 and TRBJ2-1; 13 positions match TRBD2. CDR3 length: 17 residues. Looked up from germline, CDR1 is MGHRA and CDR2 is YSYEKL. After removal of 2 bases from V and 2 bases from J, the junction contained 3 bases not matched to a gene. Here the CDR3 reads CASSQPGLAGAYNEQFF. CDR3 sequence (DNA): TGCGCCAGCAGCCAACCCGGACTAGCGGGGGCCTACAATGAGCAGTTCTTC.

The chain couples TRBV7-9 to TRBJ2-3, with TRBD2 matching 15 bases. The CDR3 has 16 amino acids. Germline V gene sequence: CDR1 SEHNR, CDR2 FQNEAQ (reference sequence). With V trimmed by 5 bases and J by 3 bases, 3 bases remained unmatched. The CDR3 region has the DNA TGTGCCAGCAGCCACGGGACTAGCGGGGGGACAGATACGCAGTATTTT. Translated, it gives CASSHGTSGGTDTQYF.

This clonotype appeared a few times. This chain uses TRBV7-3 with TRBJ1-2; D is unclear. This CDR3 has 15 amino acids. CDR1 and CDR2 from the germline V gene are SGHTA and FQGTGA. Trimming stripped 5 bases from V and 2 bases from J, with 15 bases between. CDR3: CASSPHLGSNYGYTF. CDR3 nucleotides: TGTGCCAGCAGCCCCCATTTGGGGTCCAACTATGGCTACACCTTC.

The chain uses TRBV11-3 and TRBJ2-3, with TRBD2 matching over 7 bases. The CDR3 consists of 16 residues. V dropped 2 bases and J dropped 4; count of bases not matched to a gene: 9. Per the germline V gene, CDR1 is SGHNT and CDR2 is YENEEA. This chain's CDR3 is CASSLKFLAGSDTQYF. As DNA, the CDR3 is TGTGCCAGCAGCTTAAAGTTTTTAGCGGGCTCAGATACGCAGTATTTT.

The chain combines TRBV7-2 with TRBJ2-1; 8 bases map to TRBD2. The germline gives CDR1 SGHTA, CDR2 FQGNSA. V lost 1 base, J lost 0 bases, and 2 bases stayed unmatched. This CDR3 contains 16 residues. The CDR3 reads CASSLGRGVSYNEQFF. The CDR3 nucleotides read TGTGCCAGCAGCTTAGGGCGGGGGGTCTCCTACAATGAGCAGTTCTTC.

The V and J genes are TRBV9 and TRBJ2-4, with 10 bases matching TRBD2. V shed 2 bases, J shed 4 bases, and the junction held 18 bases outside the gene matches. Germline V lookup: CDR1 SGDLS, CDR2 YYNGEE. The CDR3 runs 20 residues. In nucleotides, the CDR3 is TGTGCCAGCAGCGTCGCCCCGGGACTAGCGAAAGAGCGTGGTAAAAACATTCAGTACTTC. It translates to CASSVAPGLAKERGKNIQYF.

This clonotype turned up a few times. The chain employs TRBV4-3 and TRBJ2-2; D not resolved. Germline CDR1 is LGHNA and CDR2 is YSLEER. This CDR3 contains 16 residues. V was clipped by 0 bases and J by 0 bases, with 8 bases between them. Written as DNA, the CDR3 is TGCGCCAGCAGCCAAGATATGGCCTCGAACACCGGGGAGCTGTTTTTT. This gives the protein CASSQDMASNTGELFF.

The chain combines TRBV24-1 with TRBJ2-7, with D perhaps matching TRBD1 or TRBD2 (5 bases each). The J call is doubtful: the DNA matches TRBJ2-5 better. Germline lookup yields CDR1 KGHDR and CDR2 SFDVKD. CDR3 size: 13 residues. CDR3 sequence reads: CATRGDWGETQYF. In nucleotides, the CDR3 is TGTGCCACCAGAGGGGATTGGGGGGAGACCCAGTACTTC.

The chain combines TRBV29-1 with TRBJ2-4; 11 positions agree with TRBD1. The J call is doubtful: the DNA matches TRBJ2-7 better. Per germline, CDR1 SQVTM and CDR2 ANQGSEA. The CDR3 is 13 residues long. In DNA, the CDR3 is TGCAGCGCCGGGACAGGGGGGTTGTACGAGCAGTACTTC. Translated: CSAGTGGLYEQYF.

This clonotype was counted ten times or more. V and J are TRBV20-1 and TRBJ2-1; no clear D. Trimming left V 0 bases short and J 0 bases short, with 6 bases between. Germline CDR1 and CDR2: DFQATT and SNEGSKA (reference sequence). The CDR3 has 14 residues. CDR3 loop: CSARDLNSYNEQFF. The DNA for the CDR3 is TGCAGTGCTAGAGATCTAAACTCCTACAATGAGCAGTTCTTC.

The V gene is TRBV4-3, the J gene TRBJ2-4, with 9 bases fitting TRBD1. Germline assignment: CDR1 LGHNA and CDR2 YSLEER. The V and J ends lost 2 bases and 8 bases, in that order; junction bases with no gene match: 7. This CDR3 contains 15 residues. The CDR3 is CASSQSPGQGYIQYF. The CDR3, as DNA: TGCGCCAGCAGCCAATCACCGGGACAGGGATACATTCAGTACTTC.

This clonotype was observed a handful of times. V is TRBV7-2 and J is TRBJ2-5; D is possibly TRBD1 (8 bases). CDR1 is SGHTA and CDR2 is FQGNSA in the germline V gene. V lost 1 base and J 4 bases, leaving 16 bases between the germline ends. The CDR3 loop spans 16 amino acids. In nucleotides, the CDR3 is TGTGCCAGCAGCTTAGGGGAAACAGGGGGGGTAGAGACCCAGTACTTC. This translates into CASSLGETGGVETQYF.

The V gene is TRBV5-5, the J gene TRBJ2-2; no reliable D call. Germline V gives CDR1 SGHKS, CDR2 YYEKEE (reference sequence). The V end was cut by 4 bases, the J end by 0 bases, with 7 bases between. The CDR3 runs 14 residues. The CDR3 is CASSPPANTGELFF. The CDR3 nucleotides read TGTGCCAGCAGCCCCCCTGCGAACACCGGGGAGCTGTTTTTT. The full variable domain, in which reference TRBV5-5 and TRBJ2-2 provide the parts outside the CDR3, is DAGVTQSPTHLIKTRGQQVTLRCSPISGHKSVSWYQQVLGQGPQFIFQYYEKEERGRGNFPDRFSARQFPNYSSELNVNALLLGDSALYLCASSPPANTGELFFGEGSRLTVL.

Details on this clonotype: Its ends do not fully match the called genes, so a read error is possible. The chain links TRBV12-5 to TRBJ2-1; either TRBD1 or TRBD2 may supply D (6 bases each). The germline V gene has CDR1 LGHNT and CDR2 FRNRAP. The CDR3 length is 14 residues. The CDR3 DNA follows: TGTGCTAGTGGCCCTAGGGGGGTTTACAATGGGCAGTTCTTC. Amino acids: CASGPRGVYNGQFF.

This clonotype is a singleton in its sample. The chain uses TRBV5-1 and TRBJ2-1; TRBD2 matches 16 bases. The closer fit of TRBJ2-7 to the DNA end suggests the J call may be wrong. This CDR3 has 18 amino acids. CDR1 and CDR2 from the germline V gene are SGHRS and YFSETQ. CDR3 DNA: TGCGCCAGCAGCCCGGGACTAGCGGGGGGGAGCTCCTACAATGAGCAGTACTTC. Its translation is CASSPGLAGGSSYNEQYF.

The chain has TRBV3-1 and TRBJ2-1; TRBD1 matches at 12 bases. The CDR3 runs to 13 residues. V trimming: 7 bases; J trimming: 15 bases; junction bases outside the gene matches: 10. CDR1 and CDR2 (germline): LGHDT, YNNKEL (reference sequence). The CDR3 region is CASNPGTGGEWFF. CDR3 DNA sequence: TGTGCCAGCAATCCGGGGACAGGGGGCGAGTGGTTCTTC.

This clonotype was detected only a few times. V usage is TRBV6-5 and J usage is TRBJ2-7; possible D gene TRBD1, 5 bases. The CDR3 has 15 residues. Per germline, CDR1 MNHEY and CDR2 SVGAGI. Trimming took 4 bases from V and 2 from J, leaving 15 bases between them. Here the CDR3 DNA reads TGTGCCAGCAGTTCGGACACAGGAGATACCTACGAGCAGTACTTC. It translates to CASSSDTGDTYEQYF.

The chain couples TRBV7-9 to TRBJ2-5; 8 positions match TRBD2. J was trimmed by 4 bases and V by 8 bases; bases with no gene match: 12. The length of the CDR3 is 15 residues. The germline gives CDR1 SEHNR, CDR2 FQNEAQ (reference sequence). The CDR3 reads CASGKAGGPAETQYF. The DNA of the CDR3 is TGTGCCAGCGGGAAGGCGGGGGGTCCCGCAGAGACCCAGTACTTC.

The chain links TRBV7-2 to TRBJ2-2, with D possibly TRBD2 on 5 matching bases. Germline loops: CDR1 SGHTA, CDR2 FQGNSA. The V end lost 8 bases, the J end lost 0 bases, and 16 bases lay between the germline ends. The CDR3 totals 16 residues. The CDR3 DNA sequence: TGTGCCAGCCCTACCGGCGGGTCTACGAACACCGGGGAGCTGTTTTTT. This sequence encodes CASPTGGSTNTGELFF.

This chain connects TRBV7-2 to TRBJ2-1; D ambiguous. V gave up 2 bases and J gave up 2 bases, with 10 bases separating them. CDR3 size: 15 residues. The germline CDR1 and CDR2 sequences are SGHTA and FQGNSA. This chain's CDR3 is CASSLKGNPYNEQFF. The CDR3 DNA reads as TGTGCCAGCAGCTTAAAGGGCAACCCCTACAATGAGCAGTTCTTC.